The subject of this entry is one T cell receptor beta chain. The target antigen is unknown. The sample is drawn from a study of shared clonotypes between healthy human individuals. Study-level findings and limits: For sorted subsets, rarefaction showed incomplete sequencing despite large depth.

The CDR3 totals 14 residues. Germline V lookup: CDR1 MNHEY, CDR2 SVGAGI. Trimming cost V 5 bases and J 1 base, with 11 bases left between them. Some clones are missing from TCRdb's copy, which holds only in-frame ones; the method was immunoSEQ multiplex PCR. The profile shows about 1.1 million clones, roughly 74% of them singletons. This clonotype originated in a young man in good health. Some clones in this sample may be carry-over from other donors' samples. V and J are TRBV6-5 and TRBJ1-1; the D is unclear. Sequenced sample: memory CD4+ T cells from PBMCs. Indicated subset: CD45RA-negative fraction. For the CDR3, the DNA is TGTGCCAGCAGTGCCGTTGATGGGAACACTGAAGCTTTCTTT. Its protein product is CASSAVDGNTEAFF.